This T cell receptor (beta chain) was documented in a study of blood T cell repertoires in COVID-19. The overall study: Specimens from acute and convalescent COVID-19 originated in the United States, Italy and Spain. Sources were T cells, B-cell-depleted T cells, or PBMCs; the material itself was cDNA or gDNA.

Germline CDR1 reads SGHTA; CDR2 reads FQGNSA. Trimming took off 3 bases at V and 5 bases at J, with 8 bases between the two ends. This CDR3 region has 13 residues. Authors' methods: The assay estimated nucleated cells by amplifying reference gene primers. Libraries were prepared by immunoSEQ multiplex PCR; TCRdb keeps only in-frame clonotypes and omits some of them. V, J and clone size are taken as reported in that table, and D and trimming were inferred from the DNA itself. This sample has around 150,000 clones; 84% occur once, and the top ten carry less than 2.5%. The receptor's source is a man between 65 and 80 years old with acute or convalescent COVID-19. V usage is TRBV7-2 and J usage is TRBJ1-5; TRBD1 is a possible D gene (5 bases). Sequenced material: peripheral blood. The CDR3 nucleotides read TGTGCCAGCAGCTTTTCGGGGGATCAGCCCCAGCATTTT. Translating gives CASSFSGDQPQHF.